This entry features one T cell receptor beta chain sequence. Its antigen is not identified. This sample was included in a study of T cell responses to AZD1222 COVID-19 vaccine. Study results and limitations: Spike was spanned by vaccine-associated CD4 TCRs, with dominance at 160-218 and 743-854. All repertoire sampling was performed exclusively after the peak T cell response.

The junction had 15 bases not matched to a gene; V was cut back by 10 bases and J by 1 base. This CDR3 region has 16 residues. CDR1 and CDR2 from the germline V gene are MDHEN and SYDVKM. The method was immunoSEQ multiplex PCR; TCRdb's version includes in-frame clones alone and lacks a portion of them. The table shows roughly 170,000 clones, with around 90% occurring only once. Sequenced material: peripheral blood, taken on day 0 of AZD1222 vaccination. This chain uses TRBV28 with TRBJ1-1; 7 bases match TRBD1. This receptor was identified in an adult in good health. Written as DNA, the CDR3 is TGTGCCACCAGGACCAGAGGGACAGAGAGGAACACTGAAGCTTTCTTT. Its translation is CATRTRGTERNTEAFF.